The TCR beta chain under discussion was sequenced for a study of T cell repertoires in cytomegalovirus infection. This clonotype was counted only a few times. Its cognate antigen is unknown. The study's findings and limits: Ex vivo, HLA-C-restricted CMV-specific TCR beta clonotypes prevailed over the rest of the response. Carriage of CMV together with the relevant HLA was identifiable through cumulative public TCR beta family frequency.

TCRdb reprocessed the reads with MiXCR, giving one entry per CDR3 protein. The sample yields approximately 76,000 distinct CDR3 sequences, 35% to 45% seen once. Germline V gene data show CDR1 as SEHNR and CDR2 as FQNEAQ (reference sequence). Trimming removed 0 bases at V and 0 bases at J, with 12 bases between. The length of the CDR3 is 16 residues. This material consisted of CD8+ T cells from cultured PBMCs, taken from culture after CMV antigen stimulation. This receptor was identified in a human donor in good health (CMV status not recorded). Some clones in this sample may be carry-over from other donors' samples. The rearrangement joins TRBV7-9 to TRBJ2-7; D is unresolved. In nucleotides, the CDR3 is TGTGCCAGCAGCTTAGCGACTGGTGGGCGCTCCTACGAGCAGTACTTC. It encodes CASSLATGGRSYEQYF. Together with reference TRBV7-9 and TRBJ2-7, the CDR3 gives the full variable domain: DTGVSQNPRHKITKRGQNVTFRCDPISEHNRLYWYRQTLGQGPEFLTYFQNEAQLEKSRLLSDRFSAERPKGSFSTLEIQRTEQGDSAMYLCASSLATGGRSYEQYFGPGTRLTVT.